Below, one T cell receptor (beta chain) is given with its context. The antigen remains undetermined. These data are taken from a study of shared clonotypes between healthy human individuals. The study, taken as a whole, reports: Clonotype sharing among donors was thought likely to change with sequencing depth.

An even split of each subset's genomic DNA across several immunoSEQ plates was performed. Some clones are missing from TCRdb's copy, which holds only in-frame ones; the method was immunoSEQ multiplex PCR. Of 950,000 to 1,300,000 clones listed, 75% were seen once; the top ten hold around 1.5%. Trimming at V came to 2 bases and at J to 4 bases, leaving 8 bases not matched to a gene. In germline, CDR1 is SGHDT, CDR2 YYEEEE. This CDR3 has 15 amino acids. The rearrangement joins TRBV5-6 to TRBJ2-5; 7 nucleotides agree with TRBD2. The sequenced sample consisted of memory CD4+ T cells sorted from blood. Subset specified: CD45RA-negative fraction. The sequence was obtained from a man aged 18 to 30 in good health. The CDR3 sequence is CASSFYPSGRETQYF. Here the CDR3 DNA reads TGTGCCAGCAGCTTTTATCCTAGCGGAAGAGAGACCCAGTACTTC.